This T cell receptor beta chain was profiled in a study of cytomegalovirus exposure and HLA in healthy donors. Study-wide results and caveats: Within a later analysis, the majority of CMV-associated TCR beta chains appeared HLA-restricted.

This PCR relied on a set of 60 Vbeta primers and 13 Jbeta primers. Generated by immunoSEQ multiplex PCR, the TCRdb table keeps only in-frame clones and is missing some. Of over 100,000 clones in the sample, roughly 63% were seen once. Trimming removed 5 bases from V and 4 bases from J; junction bases left unmatched: 7. There are 15 residues in the CDR3. Germline V lookup: CDR1 SEHNR, CDR2 FQNEAQ (reference sequence). This clone was recorded a few times. Its target is not known. The chain uses TRBV7-9 and TRBJ2-2, with 7 bases lining up with TRBD1. The source of this sequence is a man between 40 and 49 years old in good health and CMV-seropositive. Sample: PBMCs. CDR3 nucleotide sequence: TGTGCCAGCAGCCGAAGACAGGGAAGCACCGGGGAGCTGTTTTTT. Its translation: CASSRRQGSTGELFF.